The source of this T cell receptor (beta chain) is a study of cytomegalovirus exposure and HLA in healthy donors. On the study more broadly: Early released data comprised approximately 85 million unique TCRs from HLA-typed donors. The study's findings and limits: Testing in vitro showed a few CMV-associated chains specific for CMV antigens.

Notes on this clone: The antigen remains unidentified.

PCR used 60 Vbeta primers and 13 Jbeta primers. The repertoire was sequenced with immunoSEQ multiplex PCR; TCRdb's copy has only in-frame clones and lacks some. The sample includes about 170,000 clones, approximately 65% of them seen just once. Healthy bone marrow donors supplied every sample. This CDR3 comprises 16 residues. The germline V gene has CDR1 SGHVS and CDR2 FQNEAQ. V lost 4 bases, J lost 8 bases, and 7 bases stayed unmatched. Source material: PBMCs. The chain carries TRBV7-8 and TRBJ2-3; 15 nucleotides line up with TRBD2. The clonotype was recovered from a man aged 35 to 55 in good health and CMV-seronegative. CDR3 in DNA: TGTGCCAGCAGCTCAGGGACTAGCGGGGGGCCAGGTACGCAGTATTTT. It specifies CASSSGTSGGPGTQYF.